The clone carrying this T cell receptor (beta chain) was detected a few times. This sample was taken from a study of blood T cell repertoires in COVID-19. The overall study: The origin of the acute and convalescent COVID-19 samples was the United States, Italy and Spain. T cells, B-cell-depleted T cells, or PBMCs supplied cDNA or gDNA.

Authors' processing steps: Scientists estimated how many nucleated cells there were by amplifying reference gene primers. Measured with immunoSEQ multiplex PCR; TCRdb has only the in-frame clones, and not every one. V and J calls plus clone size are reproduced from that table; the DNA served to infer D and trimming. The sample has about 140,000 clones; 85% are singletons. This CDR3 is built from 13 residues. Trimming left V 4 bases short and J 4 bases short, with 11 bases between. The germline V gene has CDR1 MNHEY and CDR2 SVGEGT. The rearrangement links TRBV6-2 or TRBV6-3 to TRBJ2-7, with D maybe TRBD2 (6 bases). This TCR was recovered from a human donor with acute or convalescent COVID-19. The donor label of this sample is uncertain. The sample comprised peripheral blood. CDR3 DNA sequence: TGTGCCAGCAGTTTGGACTACTTTTACGAGCAGTACGTC. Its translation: CASSLDYFYEQYV.